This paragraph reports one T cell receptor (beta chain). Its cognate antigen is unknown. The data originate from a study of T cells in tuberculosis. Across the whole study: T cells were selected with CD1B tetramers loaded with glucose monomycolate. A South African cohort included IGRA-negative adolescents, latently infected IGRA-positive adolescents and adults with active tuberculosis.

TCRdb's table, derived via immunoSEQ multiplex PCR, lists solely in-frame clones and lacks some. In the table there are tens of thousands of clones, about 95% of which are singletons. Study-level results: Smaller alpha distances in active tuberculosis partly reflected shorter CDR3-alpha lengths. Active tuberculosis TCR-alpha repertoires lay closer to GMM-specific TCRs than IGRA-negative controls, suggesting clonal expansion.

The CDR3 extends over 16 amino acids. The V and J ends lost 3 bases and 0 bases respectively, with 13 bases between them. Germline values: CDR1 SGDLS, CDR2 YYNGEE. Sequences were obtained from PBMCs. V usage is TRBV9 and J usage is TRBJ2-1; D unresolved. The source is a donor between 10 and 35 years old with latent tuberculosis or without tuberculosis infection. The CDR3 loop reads CASSEAVTPSYNEQFF. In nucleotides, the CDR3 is TGTGCCAGCAGCGAGGCGGTAACCCCCTCCTACAATGAGCAGTTCTTC.